These 25 T cell receptor beta chains were sequenced from one sample in a study of long-term antiretroviral therapy in people with HIV (dated by TCRdb to 2022 to 2024). The immunoSEQ hsTCRB v3.0 assay was used at survey level resolution for TRB variable region sequencing. TCRdb's version of the immuneACCESS table is confined to in-frame rearrangements and falls short of the full clone set. An unresolved V gene accounts for under half of the shortfall where checked; the remainder is of unknown origin. The sample yields approximately 26,000 clones; around 79% were counted once. The leading ten clones occupy about 9% of the sample. The specimen comprised unsorted PBMCs, sampled 1.2 years after starting antiretroviral therapy. The receptor source for this set is a woman aged 40 to 55 with HIV.

V gene TRBV2 combines with J gene TRBJ2-1, with D perhaps TRBD2 (5 bases). The CDR3 covers 16 residues. Trimming cost V 2 bases and J 4 bases, with 15 bases left between them. Germline CDR1 reads SNHLY; CDR2 reads FYNNEI. For the CDR3, the DNA is TGTGCCAGCAGTGAATGGCAGGTAGACTATTACAATGAGCAGTTCTTC. It encodes CASSEWQVDYYNEQFF. Full variable domain (missing parts from reference TRBV2 and TRBJ2-1): EPEVTQTPSHQVTQMGQEVILRCVPISNHLYFYWYRQILGQKVEFLVSFYNNEISEKSEIFDDQFSVERPDGSNFTLKIRSTKLEDSAMYFCASSEWQVDYYNEQFFGPGTRLTVL.

DNA of the CDR3: TGTGCCAGCAGCTTAGGTGGAGGGGGAGGCTATGGCTACACCTTC. Its translation is CASSLGGGGGYGYTF. The chain has TRBV7-2 and TRBJ1-2, with D maybe TRBD1 (6 bases). V lost 1 base and J lost 4, with 13 bases in between. CDR1 is SGHTA, CDR2 FQGNSA, per germline. The CDR3 is 15 residues long.

The chain recombines TRBV19 with TRBJ2-7; 10 nucleotides match TRBD1. V was clipped by 6 bases and J by 0 bases; unmatched bases: 2. CDR1 is LNHDA and CDR2 is SQIVND in the germline V gene (reference sequence). This CDR3 contains 14 residues. The CDR3 sequence: CASRRTGGSYEQYF. CDR3 coding DNA: TGTGCCAGTAGACGGACAGGGGGCTCCTACGAGCAGTACTTC.

The chain recombines TRBV7-9 with TRBJ2-1, with TRBD2 matching 11 bases. The CDR3 contains 16 residues. CDR1 and CDR2 from the germline V gene are SEHNR and FQNEAQ (reference sequence). Trimming took 1 base from V and 1 from J; bases not matched to a gene: 0. The CDR3 DNA follows: TGTGCCAGCAGCTTAGGACTAGCGGGATCCTACAATGAGCAGTTCTTC. This codes for CASSLGLAGSYNEQFF.

The rearrangement links TRBV7-8 to TRBJ1-2; D uncertain. This CDR3 spans 15 amino acids. Trimming took off 3 bases at V and 3 bases at J, with 14 bases between the two ends. Per germline, CDR1 SGHVS and CDR2 FQNEAQ. DNA for the CDR3: TGTGCCAGCAGCTTGTGGACGGGAGAGGACTATGGCTACACCTTC. This translates into CASSLWTGEDYGYTF.

This sequence joins TRBV6-6 and TRBJ1-2; possibly TRBD1 for D (5 bases). The CDR3 totals 13 residues. Germline V gene sequence: CDR1 MNHNY, CDR2 SVGAGI (reference sequence). The ends were cut back, 4 bases at V and 0 bases at J, with 6 bases in the middle. The CDR3 is CASSSGPNYGYTF. CDR3 bases: TGTGCCAGCAGTTCGGGGCCTAACTATGGCTACACCTTC.

This clone appeared once. A junction boundary mismatches the germline segment, possibly from a read error. The rearrangement joins TRBV7-2 to TRBJ1-2, with 7 bases fitting TRBD1. In germline, CDR1 is SGHTA, CDR2 FQGNSA. The CDR3 consists of 13 residues. The chain's CDR3 is CASSLGQGQSPLF. The CDR3 DNA sequence: TGTGCCAGCAGCTTAGGACAGGGACAGTCACCCCTCTTC. Combining the CDR3 with reference TRBV7-2 and TRBJ1-2 gives the whole variable domain GAGVSQSPSNKVTEKGKDVELRCDPISGHTALYWYRQSLGQGLEFLIYFQGNSAPDKSGLPSDRFSAERTGGSVSTLTIQRTQQEDSAVYLCASSLGQGQSPLFGSGTRLTVV.

The rearrangement uses TRBV27 and TRBJ2-3; 9 nucleotides align to TRBD1. CDR1 is MNHEY, CDR2 SMNVEV, per germline (reference sequence). The CDR3 totals 15 residues. V shed 5 bases, J shed 6 bases, and the junction held 9 bases outside the gene matches. The CDR3 coding sequence is TGTGCCAGCAGTCTAATACAGGGGGCCACGGATACGCAGTATTTT. It is translated as CASSLIQGATDTQYF.

This clone has just a few counts. The V and J genes are TRBV5-8 and TRBJ2-2; 12 bases align to TRBD2. This CDR3 comprises 18 residues. V shed 0 bases, J shed 3 bases, and the junction held 6 bases outside the gene matches. Germline values: CDR1 SGHTS, CDR2 YDEGEE. In DNA, the CDR3 is TGTGCCAGCAGCTTGGTACTAGCGGGAGGAGGCGACACCGGGGAGCTGTTTTTT. This gives the protein CASSLVLAGGGDTGELFF.

The V and J genes are TRBV27 and TRBJ2-2; D unclear. Germline assignment: CDR1 MNHEY and CDR2 SMNVEV (reference sequence). This CDR3 comprises 13 residues. V was clipped by 11 bases and J by 0 bases, with 10 bases between them. CDR3 DNA sequence: TGTGCCTCATCCCCCTCGAACACCGGGGAGCTGTTTTTT. It codes for CASSPSNTGELFF.

The rearrangement uses TRBV5-5 and TRBJ2-7, with 8 bases that match TRBD2. V lost 0 bases to trimming and J lost 3 bases; unmatched junction nucleotides: 5. The CDR3 is made up of 15 amino acids. Germline assignment: CDR1 SGHKS and CDR2 YYEKEE (reference sequence). CDR3 sequence: CASSLEPGGYYEQYF. DNA for the CDR3: TGTGCCAGCAGCTTGGAACCGGGAGGGTACTACGAGCAGTACTTC.

The CDR3 region is CATSRDRQARGELFF. CDR3 nucleotide sequence: TGTGCCACCAGCAGAGATCGCCAAGCCCGCGGGGAGCTGTTTTTT. V gene TRBV15 combines with J gene TRBJ2-2; D gene uncertain. Trimming took off 0 bases at V and 7 bases at J, with 12 bases between the two ends. This CDR3 has 15 residues. Germline V gene lookup returns CDR1 LNHNV and CDR2 YYDKDF (reference sequence).

Here the CDR3 reads CASKREEYNEQFF. CDR3 nucleotides: TGTGCCAGCAAGCGGGAGGAGTACAATGAGCAGTTCTTC. This chain joins TRBV6-6 and TRBJ2-1; 9 bases align to TRBD2. The CDR3 contains 13 residues. From germline, CDR1 is MNHNY and CDR2 SVGAGI (reference sequence). V was pared by 7 bases and J by 4 bases, with 2 bases of the junction left unmatched.

This chain uses TRBV6-1 with TRBJ2-7; 7 nucleotides match TRBD1. V lost 3 bases, J lost 5 bases, and 4 bases stayed unmatched. Germline V gene data show CDR1 as MNHNS and CDR2 as SASEGT. The CDR3 is 13 residues long. CDR3 in DNA: TGTGCCAGCAGTGATGGGCAGGGGGACGAGCAGTACTTC. Translation gives CASSDGQGDEQYF.

Here the CDR3 DNA reads TGTGCCAGCAGTTTGAGGGACGGCCAACATCAGCCCCAGCATTTT. Amino acids: CASSLRDGQHQPQHF. The V and J genes are TRBV6-6 and TRBJ1-5; D may be TRBD1 (5 bases). Between the trimmed V and J ends, which lost 4 bases and 5 bases, there was a span of 15 bases. Per the germline V gene, CDR1 is MNHNY and CDR2 is SVGAGI (reference sequence). The CDR3 runs to 15 residues.

The chain has TRBV10-3 and TRBJ1-1; D gene uncertain. The V end lost 4 bases, the J end lost 6 bases, and 6 bases lay between the germline ends. This CDR3 spans 11 amino acids. Germline V gives CDR1 ENHRY, CDR2 SYGVKD. The CDR3 spells CAISGAAEAFF. CDR3 coding DNA: TGTGCCATCAGTGGCGCGGCTGAAGCTTTCTTT.

The chain employs TRBV19 and TRBJ1-1; perhaps TRBD1 as D (5 bases). This CDR3 has 13 amino acids. V dropped 7 bases and J dropped 10 bases, with 19 bases sitting between them. CDR1 is LNHDA and CDR2 is SQIVND in the germline V gene (reference sequence). This chain's CDR3 is CASNLEPGNRAFF. CDR3 coding DNA: TGTGCCAGTAACCTAGAACCAGGGAATCGAGCTTTCTTT.

The chain combines TRBV19 with TRBJ2-1; 7 bases align to TRBD1. The CDR3 sequence is 15 residues long. Unmatched junction bases numbered 5, after V lost 0 bases and J lost 6 bases. Per germline, CDR1 LNHDA and CDR2 SQIVND (reference sequence). CDR3 residues: CASSIDRGQINEQFF. The CDR3 DNA follows: TGTGCCAGTAGTATAGATAGGGGGCAGATCAATGAGCAGTTCTTC.

V and J are TRBV10-3 and TRBJ2-7; TRBD1 aligns across 12 bases. This CDR3 has 15 amino acids. V shed 3 bases and J 4 bases; nucleotides not matched to a gene: 4. The germline gives CDR1 ENHRY, CDR2 SYGVKD. CDR3 in DNA: TGTGCCATCAGTGAACCGGGACAGGGGGCTTACGAGCAGTACTTC. Translating it yields CAISEPGQGAYEQYF.

V usage is TRBV29-1 and J usage is TRBJ2-7; unclear D gene. This CDR3 is 11 amino acids long. Germline V CDR1 and CDR2: SQVTM, ANQGSEA. Trimming stripped 4 bases from V and 4 bases from J, with 8 bases between. CDR3 nucleotide sequence: TGCAGCGTTGGGGAAGGGTACGAGCAGTACTTC. Protein product: CSVGEGYEQYF.

The gene calls are TRBV6-6 and TRBJ1-3; the D is unclear. There are 14 residues in the CDR3. The V gene lost 4 bases and the J gene lost 2 bases, with 9 bases spanning the gap. Germline-derived CDR1 and CDR2 are MNHNY and SVGAGI (reference sequence). Here the CDR3 reads CASSLLSTGNTIYF. The CDR3 region has the DNA TGTGCCAGCAGTTTACTTAGTACTGGAAACACCATATATTTT.

The chain employs TRBV4-1 and TRBJ2-7; no definite D call. Germline loops: CDR1 MGHRA, CDR2 YSYEKL. The CDR3 runs to 15 residues. V lost 3 bases and J lost 0, with 12 bases in between. The CDR3: CASSHPLSSSYEQYF. In DNA, the CDR3 is TGCGCCAGCAGCCACCCCCTAAGTAGCTCCTACGAGCAGTACTTC.

The CDR3 nucleotides read TGTGCCAGCAGCTTAGCCCCGGGGCCACCCCAGGTGTATACGCAGTATTTT. Translated, it gives CASSLAPGPPQVYTQYF. This chain links TRBV7-8 with TRBJ2-3, with D tentatively TRBD1 or TRBD2 (5 bases each). Between the trimmed V and J ends, which lost 0 bases and 7 bases, there was a span of 20 bases. CDR1 and CDR2 (germline): SGHVS, FQNEAQ. This CDR3 has 17 amino acids. Complete variable domain (other parts from reference TRBV7-8 and TRBJ2-3): GAGVSQSPRYKVAKRGQDVALRCDPISGHVSLFWYQQALGQGPEFLTYFQNEAQLDKSGLPSDRFFAERPEGSVSTLKIQRTQQEDSAVYLCASSLAPGPPQVYTQYFGPGTRLTVL.

As DNA, the CDR3 is TGTGCCAGCAGCTGGACAGGGCACATGAACACTGAAGCTTTCTTT. It specifies CASSWTGHMNTEAFF. The chain has TRBV5-8 and TRBJ1-1; 8 bases align to TRBD1. With V trimmed by 3 bases and J by 0 bases, 4 bases remained unmatched. Germline loops: CDR1 SGHTS, CDR2 YDEGEE. The CDR3 extends over 15 amino acids.

This rearrangement joins TRBV6-1 to TRBJ1-1; D is unresolved. This CDR3 is built from 12 residues. V lost 1 base and J lost 8, with 8 bases in between. The V gene's germline CDR1 is MNHNS and CDR2 SASEGT. For the CDR3, the DNA is TGTGCCAGCAGTGAAGGGGCTCAAGAAGCTTTCTTT. Its translation is CASSEGAQEAFF.